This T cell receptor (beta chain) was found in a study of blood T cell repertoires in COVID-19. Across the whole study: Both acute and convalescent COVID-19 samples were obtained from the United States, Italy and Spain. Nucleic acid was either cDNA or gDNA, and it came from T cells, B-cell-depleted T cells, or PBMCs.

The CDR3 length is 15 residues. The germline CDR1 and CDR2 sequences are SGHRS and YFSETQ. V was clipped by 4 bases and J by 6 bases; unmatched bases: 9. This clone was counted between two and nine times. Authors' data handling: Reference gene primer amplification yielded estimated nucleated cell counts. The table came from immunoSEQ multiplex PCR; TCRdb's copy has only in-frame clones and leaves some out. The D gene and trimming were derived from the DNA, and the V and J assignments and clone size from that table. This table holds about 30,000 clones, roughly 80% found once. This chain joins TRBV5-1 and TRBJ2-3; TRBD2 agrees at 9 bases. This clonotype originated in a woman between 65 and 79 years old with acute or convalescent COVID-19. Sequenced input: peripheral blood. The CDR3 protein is CASSPKGLAMDTQYF. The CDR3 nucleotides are TGCGCCAGCAGCCCGAAGGGACTAGCAATGGATACGCAGTATTTT.